This T cell receptor beta chain originates from a study of T cell responses to AZD1222 COVID-19 vaccine. Between the trimmed V and J ends, which lost 6 bases and 5 bases, there was a span of 11 bases. CDR1 is SGHNT, CDR2 YYREEE, per germline (reference sequence). This CDR3 contains 12 residues. Assay: immunoSEQ multiplex PCR; the TCRdb copy retains only in-frame clones and omits some. The sample records just over 60,000 clones, about 70% being singletons. The sequence came from an adult in good health. This chain connects TRBV5-4 to TRBJ2-5; possible D gene TRBD1, 5 bases. The material was peripheral blood, obtained on day 0 of AZD1222 vaccination. CDR3 sequence reads: CASTAPGETQYF. The DNA for the CDR3 is TGTGCCAGCACAGCGCCAGGGGAGACCCAGTACTTC.